The 2 T cell receptor beta chains below come from one sample, sequenced in a study of T cells in tuberculosis. Some clones are missing from TCRdb's copy, which holds only in-frame ones; the method was immunoSEQ multiplex PCR. The data show approximately 40,000 clones, with 94% seen just once and 3.5% to 5% held by the top ten. Noted time point: new active TB diagnosis, blood taken before or within 7 days of starting treatment. The specimen was PBMCs, collected at tuberculosis diagnosis. The receptors derive from an adult with tuberculosis.

This clone has only one observation. This chain links TRBV18 with TRBJ2-3; 12 bases map to TRBD2. The CDR3 contains 15 residues. V shed 6 bases, J shed 5 bases, and the junction held 6 bases outside the gene matches. Germline assignment: CDR1 KGHSH and CDR2 LQKENI. CDR3 coding DNA: TGTGCCAGCTCTCTCGGACTAGCGGGGCAAGATACGCAGTATTTT. Translated: CASSLGLAGQDTQYF. Full variable domain (missing parts from reference TRBV18 and TRBJ2-3): NAGVMQNPRHLVRRRGQEARLRCSPMKGHSHVYWYRQLPEEGLKFMVYLQKENIIDESGMPKERFSAEFPKEGPSILRIQQVVRGDSAAYFCASSLGLAGQDTQYFGPGTRLTVL.

The chain uses TRBV29-1 and TRBJ1-2, with D possibly being TRBD1 (5 bases). In germline, CDR1 is SQVTM, CDR2 ANQGSEA. The length of the CDR3 is 14 residues. V was clipped by 3 bases and J by 3 bases, with 14 bases between them. DNA of the CDR3: TGCAGCGTTGACTCCAGGGATCAGGACTATGGCTACACCTTC. Its protein product is CSVDSRDQDYGYTF.